One sample yielded the 5 T cell receptor beta chains listed below, sequenced in a study of CD8 T cells in ankylosing spondylitis. From the 5' RACE reads, TCRdb called clonotypes with MiXCR, one entry per CDR3 protein. The table lists under 300,000 distinct CDR3 sequences, around 7.8% of them singletons. What was sequenced was blood, either unsorted or a sorted T cell fraction (not recorded which). These receptors were taken from a male donor with ankylosing spondylitis or in good health (not recorded which).

This clonotype has ten or more counts. The chain joins TRBV12-3 or TRBV12-4 to TRBJ1-2; a weak D match, TRBD1 (6 bases). The CDR3 loop spans 17 amino acids. The V end was cut by 5 bases, the J end by 4 bases, with 23 bases between. CDR3 DNA sequence: TGTGCCAGCAGTGACGGAGCGGATGGGGGCTTAAGCTATGGCTACACCTTC. Translating gives CASSDGADGGLSYGYTF.

By share, this clonotype ranks as medium-sized. The rearrangement uses TRBV12-3 or TRBV12-4 and TRBJ1-5, with D perhaps TRBD1 (5 bases). This CDR3 contains 13 residues. Trimming left V 7 bases short and J 2 bases short, with 9 bases between. The DNA of the CDR3 is TGTGCCAGCATGCGGGGGGGCAATCAGCCCCAGCATTTT. Translation gives CASMRGGNQPQHF.

This clonotype has at least ten counts. The chain links TRBV7-2 to TRBJ2-1, with a possible D match to TRBD1 (6 bases). V dropped 4 bases and J dropped 2 bases, with 12 bases sitting between them. Germline CDR1 SGHTA, CDR2 FQGNSA. The CDR3 consists of 15 residues. CDR3 coding DNA: TGTGCCAGCAGCTCCCAGGGGCTGACCTACAATGAGCAGTTCTTC. Residues: CASSSQGLTYNEQFF.

This clonotype was found many times. This rearrangement joins TRBV5-1 to TRBJ2-6; D unclear. Germline assignment: CDR1 SGHRS and CDR2 YFSETQ. The CDR3 sequence is 15 residues long. V was shortened by 0 bases and J by 0 bases, with 4 bases between the two germline ends. CDR3 DNA: TGCGCCAGCAGCTTGGACATCTCTGGGGCCAACGTCCTGACTTTC. It translates to CASSLDISGANVLTF.

This clonotype was detected ten times or more. The chain carries TRBV29-1 and TRBJ2-1; TRBD2 might be the D (6 bases). The germline CDR1 and CDR2 sequences are SQVTM and ANQGSEA. Trimming cost V 7 bases and J 5 bases, with 12 bases left between them. There are 12 residues in the CDR3. CDR3 DNA: TGCAGCGCCGGGAGACCAGACAATGAGCAGTTCTTC. Encoded protein: CSAGRPDNEQFF.